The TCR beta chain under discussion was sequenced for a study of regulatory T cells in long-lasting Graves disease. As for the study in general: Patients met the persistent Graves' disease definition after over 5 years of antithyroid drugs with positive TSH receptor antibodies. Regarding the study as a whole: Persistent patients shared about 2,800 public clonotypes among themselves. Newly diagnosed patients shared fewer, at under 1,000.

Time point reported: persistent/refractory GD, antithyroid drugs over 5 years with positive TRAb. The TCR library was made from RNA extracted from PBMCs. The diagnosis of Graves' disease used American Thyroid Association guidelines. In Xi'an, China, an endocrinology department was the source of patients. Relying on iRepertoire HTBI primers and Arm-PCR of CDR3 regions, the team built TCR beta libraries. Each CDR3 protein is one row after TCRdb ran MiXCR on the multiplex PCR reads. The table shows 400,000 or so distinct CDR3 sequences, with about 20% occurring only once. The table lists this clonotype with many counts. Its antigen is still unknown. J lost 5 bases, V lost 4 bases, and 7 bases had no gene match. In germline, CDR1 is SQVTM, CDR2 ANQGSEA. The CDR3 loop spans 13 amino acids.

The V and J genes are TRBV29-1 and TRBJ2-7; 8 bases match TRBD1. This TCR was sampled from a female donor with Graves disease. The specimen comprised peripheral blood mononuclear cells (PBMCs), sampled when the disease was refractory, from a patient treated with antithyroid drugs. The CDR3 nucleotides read TGCAGCGTTGTAGGACAGGGTAGGAACGAGCAGTACTTC. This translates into CSVVGQGRNEQYF.